This TCR beta chain was retrieved from a study of T cells in Graves' hyperthyroidism and ophthalmopathy. Study in general: The authors collected peripheral blood at initial diagnosis, before any treatment.

The germline V and J ends were trimmed by 5 bases and 0 bases, with 14 bases remaining between them. The CDR3 is 15 residues long. Amplification of TCR beta CDR3 regions was performed using RNA transcripts as template. The study used the HTBI primer set for a first-round RT-PCR of the TCR CDR3. Each CDR3 protein is one row after TCRdb ran MiXCR on the multiplex PCR reads. The data contain more than 300,000 distinct CDR3 sequences, roughly 20% of them singletons. This clonotype has ten or more counts. The specimen was blood. The TCR originated in a man aged 18 to 35 with Graves' ophthalmopathy. The rearrangement joins TRBV12-3 or TRBV12-4 to TRBJ2-7; tentatively, D is TRBD1 or TRBD2 (5 bases each). As DNA, the CDR3 is TGTGCCAGCAGTCCACCCGGGACGTACTCCTACGAGCAGTACTTC. Protein sequence: CASSPPGTYSYEQYF.